This note documents a single T cell receptor (beta chain) sequence. Its cognate antigen is unknown. The same CDR3 also results from other DNA sequences found in this sample. Assay execution took place at the deep level. Assay used: immunoSEQ multiplex PCR; TCRdb lists only in-frame clones, some missing. The profile shows 1.5 million to 2.5 million clones, about 94% of them singletons. This specimen comes from a study of shared clonotypes between healthy human individuals. The study, taken as a whole, reports: Non-shared clonotypes had lower generation probabilities than those shared by all four donors.

Terminally differentiated effector memory CD45RA+ cells were excluded from the naive CD8 cells, which were CD45RO-negative and positively selected for CCR7. V trimming: 2 bases; J trimming: 4 bases; junction bases outside the gene matches: 0. The CDR3 loop spans 13 amino acids. The germline V gene encodes CDR1 MNHEY and CDR2 SMNVEV (reference sequence). Sequencing was carried out using naive CD8+ T cells sorted from blood. This clonotype was obtained from a young man in good health. The chain joins TRBV27 to TRBJ2-3; TRBD2 matches at 7 bases. This chain's CDR3 is CASSLRGADTQYF. CDR3 nucleotide sequence: TGTGCCAGCAGTTTACGGGGGGCAGATACGCAGTATTTT.